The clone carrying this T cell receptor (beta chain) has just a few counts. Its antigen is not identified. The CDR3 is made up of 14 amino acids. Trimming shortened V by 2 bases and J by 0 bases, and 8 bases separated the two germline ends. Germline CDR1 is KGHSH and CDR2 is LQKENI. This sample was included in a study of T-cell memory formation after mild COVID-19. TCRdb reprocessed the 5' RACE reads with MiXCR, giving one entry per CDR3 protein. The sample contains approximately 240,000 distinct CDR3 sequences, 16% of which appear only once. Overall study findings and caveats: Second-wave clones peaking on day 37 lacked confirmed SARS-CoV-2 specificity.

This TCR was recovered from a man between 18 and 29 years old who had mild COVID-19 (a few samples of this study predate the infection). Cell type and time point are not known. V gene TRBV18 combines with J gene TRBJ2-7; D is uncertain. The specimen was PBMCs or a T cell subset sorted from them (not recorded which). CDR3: CASSPGQSSYEQYF. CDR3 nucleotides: TGTGCCAGCTCACCAGGTCAGAGCTCCTACGAGCAGTACTTC.